Sequencing of this T cell receptor beta chain was carried out in a study of cytomegalovirus exposure and HLA in healthy donors. Study-level results: Later analysis identified several of the most significant clusters that appeared linked to common viral pathogens. Within a later analysis, the majority of CMV-associated TCR beta chains appeared HLA-restricted.

The donors, nominally healthy at sampling, likely had unrecorded immune exposures. As for this clone: What it binds is not known.

The V end was cut by 4 bases, the J end by 0 bases, with 13 bases between. The CDR3 length is 15 residues. Germline CDR1 reads MNHEY; CDR2 reads SMNVEV (reference sequence). The primer mix had 60 Vbeta and 13 Jbeta primers. The protocol was immunoSEQ multiplex PCR, while the TCRdb copy is restricted to in-frame clones and leaves out a portion. The sample records 150,000 or so clones, around 76% being singletons. This TCR came from a female donor in good health and CMV-seronegative. Material: PBMCs. This chain connects TRBV27 to TRBJ2-7; a weak D match, TRBD1 (6 bases). As DNA, the CDR3 is TGTGCCAGCAGTTCATACAGGGAGAGCTCCTACGAGCAGTACTTC. It encodes CASSSYRESSYEQYF.